The clone carrying this T cell receptor beta chain was detected only a few times. Its specificity is not known. The data belong to a study of T cell repertoires in cytomegalovirus infection. The CDR3 has 14 amino acids. The V gene end was trimmed by 2 bases and the J gene end by 2 bases; junction bases not matched to a gene: 5. Germline lookup yields CDR1 SQVTM and CDR2 ANQGSEA. One entry per CDR3 protein results from TCRdb running MiXCR on the reads. Here the sample spans around 710,000 distinct CDR3 sequences, approximately 32% being singletons. This clonotype was sampled from a human donor in good health (CMV status not recorded). Some clones in this sample may be carry-over from other donors' samples. Sample: cultured CD8+ T cells from PBMCs, taken from culture after CMV antigen stimulation. V is TRBV29-1 and J is TRBJ2-5, with TRBD1 matching 7 bases. CDR3 region: CSVEWAGGQETQYF. In DNA, the CDR3 is TGCAGCGTTGAATGGGCAGGGGGACAAGAGACCCAGTACTTC.